These T cell receptor beta chains were read from a single sample in a study of T cell responses to AZD1222 COVID-19 vaccine. Repertoires were generated with immunoSEQ multiplex PCR, while TCRdb's copy carries only in-frame clones and drops some. This sample has some 150,000 clones, with about 93% found just once. The source material was peripheral blood, sampled on day 0 of AZD1222 vaccination. Source of these receptors: an adult in good health. CDR3s include the opening cysteine and the closing phenylalanine or tryptophan. D genes are given only for firm matches. Part of the rows lack a size; the others show once, few, many or a class for expanded clones.

D gene,clone size,V gene,J gene,CDR3 protein,CDR3 DNA
.,.,TRBV19,TRBJ1-2,CASSAQGASWYGYTF,TGTGCCAGTAGTGCCCAAGGGGCCTCCTGGTATGGCTACACCTTC
.,.,TRBV4-1,TRBJ2-7,CASSSLQGLSYEQYF,TGCGCCAGCAGCTCGTTGCAGGGCCTCTCCTACGAGCAGTACTTC
.,.,TRBV19,TRBJ1-2,CASSIGVNYGYTF,TGTGCCAGTAGTATAGGGGTTAACTATGGCTACACCTTC
.,.,TRBV5-6,TRBJ2-1,CASSVQGGYNEQFF,TGTGCCAGCAGCGTACAGGGGGGGTACAATGAGCAGTTCTTC
.,.,TRBV4-3,TRBJ2-7,CASSQEERLHEQYF,TGCGCCAGCAGCCAAGAGGAAAGACTCCACGAGCAGTACTTC
TRBD1,.,TRBV7-9,TRBJ1-2,CASSTDRGRYNGYTF,TGTGCCAGCAGTACTGACAGGGGTCGTTATAATGGCTACACCTTC
TRBD1,.,TRBV19,TRBJ2-7,CATGDSSYEQYF,TGTGCCACCGGGGACAGCTCCTACGAGCAGTACTTC
TRBD2,.,TRBV7-2,TRBJ2-7,CASSLIAGGAYEQYF,TGTGCCAGCAGCTTAATAGCGGGGGGGGCCTACGAGCAGTACTTC
.,.,TRBV6-5,TRBJ1-1,CASSYLGNTEAFF,TGTGCCAGCAGTTACCTGGGGAACACTGAAGCTTTCTTT
.,few,TRBV19,TRBJ1-6,CASRPGRGSYNSPLHF,TGTGCCAGTAGACCCGGGAGAGGTTCCTATAATTCACCCCTCCACTTT
TRBD1,.,TRBV6-5,TRBJ1-4,CASKGAGEKLFF,TGTGCCAGCAAGGGGGCAGGAGAAAAACTGTTTTTT
TRBD1,.,TRBV4-3,TRBJ2-7,CASSQVPGGNYEQYF,TGCGCCAGCAGCCAAGTCCCAGGGGGAAATTACGAGCAGTACTTC
.,.,TRBV28,TRBJ2-4,CASVMSGIQYF,TGTGCCAGCGTCATGTCGGGGATTCAGTACTTC
.,.,TRBV11-1,TRBJ1-1,CASSFSENTEAFF,TGTGCCAGCAGCTTTTCAGAGAACACTGAAGCTTTCTTT
.,.,TRBV14,TRBJ1-2,CASSRGNYGYTF,TGTGCCAGCAGCCGGGGTAACTATGGCTACACCTTC
TRBD2,.,TRBV10-2,TRBJ2-3,CASSDRRGGTTDTQYF,TGCGCCAGCAGTGACCGACGGGGGGGGACCACAGATACGCAGTATTTT
TRBD1,.,TRBV5-5,TRBJ2-5,CASSLETGAGQETQYF,TGTGCCAGCAGCTTGGAGACAGGGGCGGGTCAAGAGACCCAGTACTTC
.,.,TRBV6-5,TRBJ1-2,CASSPDRNYGYTF,TGTGCCAGCAGCCCCGACAGGAACTATGGCTACACCTTC
.,.,TRBV3-1/TRBV3-2,TRBJ2-2,CASSLGVGLHGELFF,TGTGCCAGCAGCCTCGGGGTGGGCCTCCACGGGGAGCTGTTTTTT
TRBD2,few,TRBV7-2,TRBJ2-2,CASSLFASGATGELFF,TGTGCCAGCAGCTTATTTGCTAGCGGGGCCACCGGGGAGCTGTTTTTT
TRBD1,.,TRBV4-1,TRBJ2-2,CASSQEGTGLAGELFF,TGCGCCAGCAGCCAAGAAGGGACAGGGTTGGCCGGGGAGCTGTTTTTT
TRBD2,.,TRBV27,TRBJ2-1,CASSRDYSYNEQFF,TGTGCCAGCAGTCGGGACTACTCCTACAATGAGCAGTTCTTC
.,.,TRBV11-2,TRBJ2-1,CASSRVHRVNEQFF,TGTGCCAGCAGCCGCGTGCATAGGGTCAATGAGCAGTTCTTC
.,few,TRBV6-2/TRBV6-3,TRBJ2-1,CASSYNRQEQFF,TGTGCCAGCAGTTACAATAGGCAGGAGCAGTTCTTC
TRBD1,once,TRBV7-3,TRBJ2-7,CASSLRQGAMEQYF,TGTGCCAGCAGCCTAAGACAGGGGGCGATGGAGCAGTACTTC
.,.,TRBV2,TRBJ1-4,CASRRTMNEKLFF,TGTGCCAGCAGGCGGACTATGAATGAAAAACTGTTTTTT
TRBD1,.,TRBV11-3,TRBJ2-1,CASSRDSYNEQFF,TGTGCCAGCAGCCGGGACAGCTACAATGAGCAGTTCTTC
.,.,TRBV12-5,TRBJ1-6,CASGLVVRGLTYSSPLHF,TGTGCTAGTGGTTTGGTAGTGAGGGGCCTGACTTATTCTTCACCCCTCCACTTT
TRBD1,.,TRBV2,TRBJ2-1,CASNGQGGPNEQFF,TGTGCCAGCAACGGACAGGGAGGTCCCAATGAGCAGTTCTTC
TRBD1,once,TRBV4-1,TRBJ2-3,CASSQAGTGDPDTQYF,TGCGCCAGCAGCCAAGCCGGGACAGGGGATCCAGATACGCAGTATTTT
.,.,TRBV7-9,TRBJ2-5,CASSSTTQYF,TGTGCCAGCAGCTCCACTACCCAGTACTTC
.,.,TRBV9,TRBJ2-5,CASSVSDRTTQYF,TGTGCCAGCAGCGTTAGTGATAGGACGACCCAGTACTTC
.,.,TRBV19,TRBJ2-3,CATSKLSTDTQYF,TGTGCCACGTCCAAACTGAGCACAGATACGCAGTATTTT
.,.,TRBV18,TRBJ2-7,CASSPTGDEQYF,TGTGCCAGCTCACCGACGGGAGACGAGCAGTACTTC
TRBD2,once,TRBV11-2,TRBJ2-3,CASSSRTSGRFTDTQYF,TGTGCCAGCAGCTCCCGGACTAGCGGGAGGTTCACAGATACGCAGTATTTT
TRBD1,.,TRBV12-3/TRBV12-4,TRBJ1-1,CASSLSGGTEAFF,TGTGCCAGCAGTTTATCAGGGGGCACTGAAGCTTTCTTT
.,.,TRBV5-5,TRBJ1-1,CASSPVRERNTEAFF,TGTGCCAGCAGCCCAGTAAGAGAGCGGAACACTGAAGCTTTCTTT
.,.,TRBV29-1,TRBJ2-3,CSVAGRLRTDTQYF,TGCAGCGTTGCTGGCAGGTTGCGCACAGATACGCAGTATTTT
TRBD1,once,TRBV6-5,TRBJ1-6,CASTEQGPWTPLHF,TGTGCCAGCACCGAACAGGGGCCTTGGACACCCCTCCACTTT
.,once,TRBV7-9,TRBJ2-1,CASSLGTYNEQFF,TGTGCCAGCAGCTTAGGAACCTACAATGAGCAGTTCTTC
.,.,TRBV6-6,TRBJ1-1,CASSYDPGYTEAFF,TGTGCCAGCAGTTACGACCCCGGGTACACTGAAGCTTTCTTT
TRBD1,few,TRBV25-1,TRBJ1-2,CASTPTGGANYGYTF,TGTGCCAGCACCCCAACAGGGGGCGCGAACTATGGCTACACCTTC
.,.,TRBV9,TRBJ2-1,CASSVDRDEQFF,TGTGCCAGCAGCGTAGACCGCGATGAGCAGTTCTTC
.,.,TRBV5-1,TRBJ1-1,CASSFLGADEAFF,TGCGCCAGCAGCTTTTTAGGTGCTGATGAAGCTTTCTTT
.,.,TRBV18,TRBJ2-5,CASEPTTREETQYF,TGTGCCAGCGAACCAACGACGAGGGAAGAGACCCAGTACTTC
TRBD2,.,TRBV9,TRBJ2-1,CASSVYDGGRLFYEQFF,TGTGCCAGCAGCGTCTACGACGGCGGGAGACTCTTCTATGAGCAGTTCTTC
.,.,TRBV3-1/TRBV3-2,TRBJ2-7,CASSQGRSYEQYF,TGTGCCAGCAGCCAGGGACGGAGCTACGAGCAGTACTTC
.,.,TRBV18,TRBJ2-1,CASSQAIGYNEQFF,TGTGCCAGCTCACAAGCGATAGGGTACAATGAGCAGTTCTTC
.,once,TRBV5-5,TRBJ1-3,CASSPRGGDFGNTIYF,TGTGCCAGCAGCCCCCGGGGGGGCGACTTTGGAAACACCATATATTTT
.,.,TRBV3-1/TRBV3-2,TRBJ1-1,CASSLRGVRGTEAFF,TGTGCCAGCAGCTTAAGGGGGGTCCGAGGCACTGAAGCTTTCTTT
.,.,TRBV7-9,TRBJ2-2,CASSLVGADTGELFF,TGTGCCAGCAGCTTAGTGGGAGCCGACACCGGGGAGCTGTTTTTT
TRBD1,.,TRBV24-1,TRBJ2-7,CATSDPSGQGTEQYF,TGTGCCACCAGTGATCCCTCGGGACAGGGTACCGAGCAGTACTTC
.,.,TRBV7-9,TRBJ1-2,CASRLDDYTF,TGTGCCAGCAGACTTGACGACTACACCTTC
.,.,TRBV14,TRBJ1-5,CASSQDRGADDQPQHF,TGTGCCAGCAGCCAAGATCGGGGGGCGGATGATCAGCCCCAGCATTTT
TRBD1,.,TRBV5-1,TRBJ2-5,CASSQGQGAQETQYF,TGCGCCAGCAGCCAGGGACAGGGAGCACAAGAGACCCAGTACTTC
TRBD2,.,TRBV7-2,TRBJ2-7,CASSLVASGRTTPYEQYF,TGTGCCAGCAGCTTAGTAGCGAGCGGGAGGACTACTCCCTACGAGCAGTACTTC
.,.,TRBV5-5,TRBJ1-3,CASSLLPEGAIYF,TGTGCCAGCAGCTTGCTACCAGAAGGGGCCATATATTTT